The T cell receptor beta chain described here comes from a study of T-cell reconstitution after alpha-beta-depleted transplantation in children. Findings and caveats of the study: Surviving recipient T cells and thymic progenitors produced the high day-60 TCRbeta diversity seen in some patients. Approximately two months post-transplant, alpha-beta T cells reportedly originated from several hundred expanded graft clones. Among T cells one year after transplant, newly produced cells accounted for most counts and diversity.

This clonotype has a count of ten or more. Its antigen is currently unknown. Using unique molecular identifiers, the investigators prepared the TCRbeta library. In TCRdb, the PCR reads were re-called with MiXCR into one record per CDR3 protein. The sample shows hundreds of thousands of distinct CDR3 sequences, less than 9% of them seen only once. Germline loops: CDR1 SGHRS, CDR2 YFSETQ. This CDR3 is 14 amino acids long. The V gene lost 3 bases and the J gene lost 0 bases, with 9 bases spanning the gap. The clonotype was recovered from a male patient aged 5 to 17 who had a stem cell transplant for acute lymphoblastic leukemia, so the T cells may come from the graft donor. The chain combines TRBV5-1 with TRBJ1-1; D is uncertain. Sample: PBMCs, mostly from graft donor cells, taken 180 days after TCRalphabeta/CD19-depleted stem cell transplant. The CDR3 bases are TGCGCCAGCAGCTCTCAGATTATGAACACTGAAGCTTTCTTT. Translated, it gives CASSSQIMNTEAFF.